A selection of T cell receptor beta chains follows, all from one sample in a study of post-analysis software for immune sequencing data. TCRdb fed the PCR reads into MiXCR, producing one record per CDR3 protein. The sample has roughly 650,000 distinct CDR3 sequences; 55% to 70% are singletons. What was sequenced was blood. Receptor source: a girl aged 2-15 years with multiple sclerosis. Both conserved end residues are part of each CDR3. The D gene is left open where the match is weak. Where a row states a size, it is once, few, many or the class of an expanded clone; other rows omit it.

v_gene,abundance,j_gene,d_gene,CDR3nt,CDR3aa
TRBV12-3/TRBV12-4,-,TRBJ2-3,-,TGTGCCAGCAGTACGGGCGGCGGTACGCAGTATTTT,CASSTGGGTQYF
TRBV29-1,-,TRBJ2-1,-,TGCAGCGGAGAGCAGGGACGGAATGAGCAGTTCTTC,CSGEQGRNEQFF
TRBV20-1,few,TRBJ2-7,TRBD2,TGCAGTGCTCTACGCTTAGCGGGAGGGCGGTACGAGCAGTACTTC,CSALRLAGGRYEQYF
TRBV27,-,TRBJ2-1,-,TGTGCCAGCAGTTCCCCCGGGCCGATGGGGGTAAATGAGCAGTTCTTC,CASSSPGPMGVNEQFF
TRBV20-1,few,TRBJ2-7,TRBD2,TGCAGTGCAACGACTAGCGGGTATGCCTACGAGCAGTACTTC,CSATTSGYAYEQYF
TRBV6-2/TRBV6-3,-,TRBJ1-1,-,TGTGCCACCGACGTGGGGGGCGACAGAGTCACTGAAGCTTTCTTT,CATDVGGDRVTEAFF
TRBV15,-,TRBJ2-3,-,TGTGCCACCAGCAGAGAAAGGCAAAGGGTCGATACGCAGTATTTT,CATSRERQRVDTQYF
TRBV20-1,few,TRBJ2-1,-,TGCAGTGCCCTTTTGGGCTCCTACAATGAGCAGTTCTTC,CSALLGSYNEQFF
TRBV9,-,TRBJ2-1,TRBD2,TGTGCCAGCAGCGCAGGGACTAGCGGGAGAGTCTCCTACAATGAGCAGTTCTTC,CASSAGTSGRVSYNEQFF
TRBV4-2,-,TRBJ2-5,TRBD2,TGTGCCAGCAGCCAAAGGCCCTCGAGGGGACTAGCGGGCGACGAGACCCAGTACTTC,CASSQRPSRGLAGDETQYF
TRBV20-1,few,TRBJ2-3,TRBD2,TGCAGTGCTAGAGATGGGGGACTAGCGGGGGGGAACGCAGATACGCAGTATTTT,CSARDGGLAGGNADTQYF
TRBV9,-,TRBJ2-3,TRBD2,TGTGCCAGCAGCGTCTACCCTAGCGGGAGTACAGATACGCAGTATTTT,CASSVYPSGSTDTQYF
TRBV5-1,-,TRBJ2-1,-,TGCGCCAGCAGCTTGGAAGGGGCCATAGGGAATGAGCAGTTCTTC,CASSLEGAIGNEQFF
TRBV7-2,-,TRBJ2-5,TRBD2,TGTGCCAGCAACCCCGGACTAGCGGAAGAGACCCAGTACTTC,CASNPGLAEETQYF
TRBV7-3,-,TRBJ2-5,-,TGTGCCAGCAGCTTAAGGCCACAGGGATCGGGAGAGACCCAGTACTTC,CASSLRPQGSGETQYF
TRBV28,-,TRBJ2-5,TRBD1,TGTGCCAGCAGCCCGCGCCGGACAGGGCAAGAGACCCAGTACTTC,CASSPRRTGQETQYF
TRBV4-1,-,TRBJ2-3,-,TGCGCCAGCAGCCAAGTGGAGAGCCAGGATACGCAGTATTTT,CASSQVESQDTQYF
TRBV12-5,-,TRBJ2-1,-,TGTGCTAGTGGCTTAGGGCAGCGCAATGAGCAGTTCTTC,CASGLGQRNEQFF